One and the same sample provided the 5 T cell receptor beta chains below, sequenced in a study of T cell responses to AZD1222 COVID-19 vaccine. Assay used: immunoSEQ multiplex PCR; TCRdb lists only in-frame clones, some missing. Of some 150,000 clones listed, 75% to 90% were seen once; the top ten hold 5.5% to 7%. The starting material was peripheral blood, obtained after recovery from COVID-19. These receptors were collected from an adult who had recovered from COVID-19.

The chain couples TRBV18 to TRBJ2-2; 12 bases match TRBD2. Germline V gene data show CDR1 as KGHSH and CDR2 as LQKENI. This CDR3 spans 18 amino acids. The J segment lost 4 bases and the V segment lost 6 bases, leaving 12 bases of the junction unmatched. DNA of the CDR3: TGTGCCAGCTCCGGAGGACTAGCGGGATATGTGAGCACCGGGGAGCTGTTTTTT. The encoded protein is CASSGGLAGYVSTGELFF. Combining the CDR3 with reference TRBV18 and TRBJ2-2 gives the whole variable domain NAGVMQNPRHLVRRRGQEARLRCSPMKGHSHVYWYRQLPEEGLKFMVYLQKENIIDESGMPKERFSAEFPKEGPSILRIQQVVRGDSAAYFCASSGGLAGYVSTGELFFGEGSRLTVL.

This chain uses TRBV7-9 with TRBJ2-1; D is possibly TRBD1 or TRBD2 (5 bases each). CDR1 and CDR2 (germline): SEHNR, FQNEAQ (reference sequence). Trimming removed 5 bases at V and 9 bases at J, with 11 bases between. CDR3 length equals 12 residues. CDR3 coding DNA: TGTGCCAGCAGCGCAAGTGGGGGTGAGCAGTTCTTC. Translating it yields CASSASGGEQFF.

This clone was counted a single time. One end of the junction does not line up with germline, which may come from a read error. This chain links TRBV7-7 with TRBJ2-2; D might be TRBD2 (5 bases). This CDR3 region has 17 residues. CDR1 is SSHAT and CDR2 is FNYEAQ in the germline V gene (reference sequence). The CDR3 nucleotides are TGTGCTAGCAGCTTAGCCGGACTGGGGTTAAGCACCGGGGAGCTGTTTTTT. Its translation: CASSLAGLGLSTGELFF.

The V call is TRBV2, the J call TRBJ1-1; D remains ambiguous. The CDR3 is 13 amino acids. V shed 0 bases and J shed 11 bases, with 13 bases lying between them. CDR1 and CDR2 from the germline V gene are SNHLY and FYNNEI. CDR3: CASSEASRLRAFF. CDR3 DNA: TGTGCCAGCAGTGAAGCGTCGAGACTTCGGGCTTTCTTT.

J is TRBJ1-1 and V is TRBV12-3 or TRBV12-4; 7 bases fit TRBD1. Trimming cost V 6 bases and J 4 bases; bases outside gene matches: 5. CDR3 length: 13 residues. DNA of the CDR3: TGTGCCAGCAGAAACCAGGGGGGCACTGAAGCTTTCTTT. This codes for CASRNQGGTEAFF.